The 12 T cell receptor beta chains reported below all come from one sample, sequenced in a study of cytotoxic CD8 clonotypes in ibrutinib-treated CLL. TCRdb keeps only in-frame clones here, not all; method: immunoSEQ multiplex PCR. The sample shows roughly 170,000 clones, about 84% of them seen only once. Source: PBMCs, taken after 24 months of ibrutinib treatment. The receptor source for this set is a human donor with chronic lymphocytic leukemia.

The J gene is TRBJ1-6, the V gene TRBV7-3; tentative D call: TRBD1 (5 bases). Trimming pared 5 bases from V and 7 bases from J, leaving 15 bases between. Germline values: CDR1 SGHTA, CDR2 FQGTGA. The CDR3 contains 15 residues. The CDR3 DNA reads TGTGCCAGCAGCCCGGGACGGAGGGGCAATTCACCCCTCCACTTT. Translated: CASSPGRRGNSPLHF.

CDR3 sequence: CASSVGIRGLATDTQYF. In DNA, the CDR3 is TGTGCCAGCAGCGTAGGGATACGGGGACTAGCGACAGATACGCAGTATTTT. This chain joins TRBV9 and TRBJ2-3; TRBD2 matches at 10 bases. The germline V gene has CDR1 SGDLS and CDR2 YYNGEE. This CDR3 spans 17 amino acids. With V trimmed by 0 bases and J by 3 bases, 7 bases remained unmatched.

In its sample, this clone was seen a few times. The chain has TRBV7-3 and TRBJ2-5, with unresolved D. The CDR3 consists of 13 residues. Germline assignment: CDR1 SGHTA and CDR2 FQGTGA. V was shortened by 4 bases and J by 4 bases, with 10 bases between the two germline ends. Here the CDR3 DNA reads TGTGCCAGCAGCTCGGAGAGAGGAGAGACCCAGTACTTC. Its translation is CASSSERGETQYF.

This rearrangement joins TRBV7-9 to TRBJ2-1; 7 positions agree with TRBD1. This CDR3 has 15 amino acids. The V segment lost 1 base and the J segment 4 bases; nucleotides outside the gene matches: 4. Germline lookup yields CDR1 SEHNR and CDR2 FQNEAQ (reference sequence). CDR3 protein: CASSLVGQPYNEQFF. For the CDR3, the DNA is TGTGCCAGCAGCTTAGTGGGACAGCCTTACAATGAGCAGTTCTTC. The whole variable domain, remainder taken from reference TRBV7-9 and TRBJ2-1, is DTGVSQNPRHKITKRGQNVTFRCDPISEHNRLYWYRQTLGQGPEFLTYFQNEAQLEKSRLLSDRFSAERPKGSFSTLEIQRTEQGDSAMYLCASSLVGQPYNEQFFGPGTRLTVL.

This clone turned up a few times. CDR3 residues: CSVDYTGAFGYGYTF. For the CDR3, the DNA is TGCAGCGTTGACTACACAGGGGCGTTTGGCTATGGCTACACCTTC. This chain uses TRBV29-1 with TRBJ1-2, with TRBD1 matching over 7 bases. V was clipped by 3 bases and J by 4 bases; unmatched bases: 11. Germline CDR1 and CDR2: SQVTM and ANQGSEA. The CDR3 runs to 15 residues.

The chain has TRBV10-1 and TRBJ2-5; 9 bases map to TRBD2. Per germline, CDR1 WNHNN and CDR2 SYGVQD (reference sequence). J lost 0 bases, V lost 8 bases, and 13 bases had no gene match. This CDR3 is built from 17 residues. In DNA, the CDR3 is TGCGCCAGCCGACCGGGACTAGCACCGACCCACCAAGAGACCCAGTACTTC. It encodes CASRPGLAPTHQETQYF.

The V gene is TRBV6-5, the J gene TRBJ1-4; the D gene is possibly TRBD1 (6 bases). V lost 1 base, J lost 5 bases, and 14 bases lay in between. The CDR3 length is 16 residues. Germline lookup yields CDR1 MNHEY and CDR2 SVGAGI. In nucleotides, the CDR3 is TGTGCCAGCAGTTACTTATACAGGGTGGGGAATGAAAAACTGTTTTTT. Translating it yields CASSYLYRVGNEKLFF.

The chain employs TRBV6-1 and TRBJ2-5; 13 nucleotides align to TRBD2. The trim removed 2 bases at V and 3 bases at J, leaving 9 bases unmatched. The CDR3 contains 18 residues. The germline V gene encodes CDR1 MNHNS and CDR2 SASEGT. CDR3 sequence reads: CASSEKLAGGPFKETQYF. Here the CDR3 DNA reads TGTGCCAGCAGTGAAAAACTAGCGGGAGGGCCATTTAAAGAGACCCAGTACTTC.

This chain joins TRBV27 and TRBJ2-2, with a tentative D call TRBD2 (6 bases). Trimming took off 7 bases at V and 1 base at J, with 19 bases between the two ends. CDR1 is MNHEY, CDR2 SMNVEV, per germline (reference sequence). The CDR3 consists of 17 residues. DNA of the CDR3: TGTGCCAGCACGGACCGCCGGGGGAGCGGGAACACCGGGGAGCTGTTTTTT. The encoded protein is CASTDRRGSGNTGELFF.

The chain joins TRBV5-1 to TRBJ2-1; a possible D gene is TRBD1 (6 bases). The V gene's germline CDR1 is SGHRS and CDR2 YFSETQ. CDR3 length: 14 amino acids. With 0 bases removed from V and 8 bases from J, the gap between germline ends came to 12 bases. The CDR3 nucleotides read TGCGCCAGCAGCTTGGAGGGACAAATATATGAGCAGTTCTTC. This encodes CASSLEGQIYEQFF. Complete variable domain (other parts from reference TRBV5-1 and TRBJ2-1): KAGVTQTPRYLIKTRGQQVTLSCSPISGHRSVSWYQQTPGQGLQFLFEYFSETQRNKGNFPGRFSGRQFSNSRSEMNVSTLELGDSALYLCASSLEGQIYEQFFGPGTRLTVL.

CDR3 residues: CASSPSGGNQPQHF. Here the CDR3 DNA reads TGTGCCAGCAGCCCAAGTGGGGGAAATCAGCCCCAGCATTTT. V and J are TRBV6-6 and TRBJ1-5; maybe TRBD1 (5 bases). Trimming stripped 6 bases from V and 4 bases from J, with 13 bases between. There are 14 residues in the CDR3. Germline-derived CDR1 and CDR2 are MNHNY and SVGAGI (reference sequence).

The gene calls are TRBV7-8 and TRBJ1-2; possible D gene TRBD1, 5 bases. Germline CDR1 is SGHVS and CDR2 is FQNEAQ. Between the trimmed V and J ends, which lost 2 bases and 0 bases, there was a span of 13 bases. CDR3 size: 16 residues. This CDR3 is CASSLFREHPNYGYTF. The CDR3, as DNA: TGTGCCAGCAGCTTATTCAGGGAGCATCCTAACTATGGCTACACCTTC.